This T cell receptor beta chain was captured in a study of CD8 T cells in Susac syndrome. With random hexamers, 0.5 to 1 ug RNA was reverse transcribed. One entry per CDR3 protein, called by TCRdb with MiXCR from the immunoSEQ multiplex PCR reads. This table holds some 110,000 distinct CDR3 sequences, around 94% found once. CDR1 is MGHRA, CDR2 YSYEKL, per germline. The CDR3 has 15 amino acids. V was shortened by 1 base and J by 4 bases, with 8 bases between the two germline ends. The rearrangement joins TRBV4-1 to TRBJ2-6; D is unresolved. This receptor was taken from a human donor with Susac syndrome. Sequencing input: CD8+ T cells from PBMCs. CDR3 sequence (DNA): TGCGCCAGCAGCCAAGGCCTCGCGGGGGCCAACGTCCTGACTTTC. Its translation is CASSQGLAGANVLTF.